This TCR beta chain appears in the sequencing data of a study of CD4 T cells in relation to SARS-CoV-2 and coronaviruses. Points from the study as a whole: Pre-pandemic and post-infection samples never came from the same donor.

Notes on this clone: Antigen: not known.

Uncultured naive and memory CD4+ T cells supplied DNA for deep TCR-beta sequencing. The method was immunoSEQ multiplex PCR; TCRdb's version includes in-frame clones alone and lacks a portion of them. The table includes about 60,000 clones, about 91% detected once. J was trimmed by 9 bases and V by 6 bases; bases with no gene match: 5. The CDR3 totals 12 residues. The germline gives CDR1 MNHEY, CDR2 SVGEGT. The source of this sequence is an adult with COVID-19. The J gene is TRBJ2-1, the V gene TRBV6-2 or TRBV6-3; 7 bases fit TRBD2. The sequenced sample was naive CD4+ T cells from PBMCs. This sample's subset: naive CD4+ T cells isolated by negative enrichment. The CDR3 sequence: CASSPRGSEQFF. The CDR3 DNA follows: TGTGCCAGCAGCCCACGCGGGAGTGAGCAGTTCTTC.